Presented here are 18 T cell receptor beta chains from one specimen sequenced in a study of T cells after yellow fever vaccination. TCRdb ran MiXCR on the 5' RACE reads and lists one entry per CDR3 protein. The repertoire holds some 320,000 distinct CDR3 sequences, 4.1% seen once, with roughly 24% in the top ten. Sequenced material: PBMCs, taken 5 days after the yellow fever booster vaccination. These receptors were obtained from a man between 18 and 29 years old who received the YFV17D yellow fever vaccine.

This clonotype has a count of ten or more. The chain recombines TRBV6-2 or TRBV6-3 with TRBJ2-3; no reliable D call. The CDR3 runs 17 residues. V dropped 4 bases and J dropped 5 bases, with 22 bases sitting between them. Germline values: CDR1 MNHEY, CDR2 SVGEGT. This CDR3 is CASSSVTILLYGDTQYF. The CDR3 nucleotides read TGTGCCAGCAGTTCTGTGACAATACTACTCTATGGAGATACGCAGTATTTT.

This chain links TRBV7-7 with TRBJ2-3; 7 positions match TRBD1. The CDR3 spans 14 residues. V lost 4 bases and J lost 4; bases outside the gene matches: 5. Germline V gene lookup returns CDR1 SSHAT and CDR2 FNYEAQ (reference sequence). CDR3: CASSSTGRADTQYF. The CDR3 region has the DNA TGTGCCAGCAGCTCGACAGGGCGCGCAGATACGCAGTATTTT.

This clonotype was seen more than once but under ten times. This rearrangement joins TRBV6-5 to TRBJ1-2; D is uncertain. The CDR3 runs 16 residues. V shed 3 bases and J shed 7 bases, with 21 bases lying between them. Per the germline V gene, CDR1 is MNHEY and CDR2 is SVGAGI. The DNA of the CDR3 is TGTGCCAGCAGTTATAGCCCTGACCCCAAAAAAAGTGGCTACACCTTC. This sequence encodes CASSYSPDPKKSGYTF.

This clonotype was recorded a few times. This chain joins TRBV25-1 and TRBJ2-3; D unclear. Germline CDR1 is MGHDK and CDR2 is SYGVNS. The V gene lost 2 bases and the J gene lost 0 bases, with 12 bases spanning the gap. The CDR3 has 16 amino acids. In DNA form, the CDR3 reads TGTGCCAGCAGTGAACACGGCAGTCCTAGCACAGATACGCAGTATTTT. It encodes CASSEHGSPSTDTQYF.

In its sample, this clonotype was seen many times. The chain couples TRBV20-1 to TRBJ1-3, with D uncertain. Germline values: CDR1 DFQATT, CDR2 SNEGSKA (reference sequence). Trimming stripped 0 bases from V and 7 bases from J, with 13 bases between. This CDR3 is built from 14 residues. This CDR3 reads CSARDMSGINTIYF. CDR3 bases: TGCAGTGCTAGAGATATGAGTGGGATCAACACCATATATTTT.

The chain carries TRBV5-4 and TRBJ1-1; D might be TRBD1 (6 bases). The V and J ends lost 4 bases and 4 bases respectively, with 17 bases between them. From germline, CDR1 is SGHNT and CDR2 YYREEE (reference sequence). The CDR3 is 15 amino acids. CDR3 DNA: TGTGCCAGCAGCCCTCGAGGGGGTTCGGTCACTGAAGCTTTCTTT. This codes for CASSPRGGSVTEAFF. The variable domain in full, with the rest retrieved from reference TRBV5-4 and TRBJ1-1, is ETGVTQSPTHLIKTRGQQVTLRCSSQSGHNTVSWYQQALGQGPQFIFQYYREEENGRGNFPPRFSGLQFPNYSSELNVNALELDDSALYLCASSPRGGSVTEAFFGQGTRLTVV.

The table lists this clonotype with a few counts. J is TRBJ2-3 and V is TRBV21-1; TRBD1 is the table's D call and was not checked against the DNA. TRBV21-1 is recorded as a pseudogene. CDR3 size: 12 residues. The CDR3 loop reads CASGDSADTQYF. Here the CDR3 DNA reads TGTGCCAGCGGGGACAGTGCAGATACGCAGTATTTT.

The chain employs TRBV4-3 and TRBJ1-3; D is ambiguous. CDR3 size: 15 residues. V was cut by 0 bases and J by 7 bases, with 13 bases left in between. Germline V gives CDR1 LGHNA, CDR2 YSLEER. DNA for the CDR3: TGCGCCAGCAGCCAAGATTTTCCTGCGGGTAACACCATATATTTT. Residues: CASSQDFPAGNTIYF.

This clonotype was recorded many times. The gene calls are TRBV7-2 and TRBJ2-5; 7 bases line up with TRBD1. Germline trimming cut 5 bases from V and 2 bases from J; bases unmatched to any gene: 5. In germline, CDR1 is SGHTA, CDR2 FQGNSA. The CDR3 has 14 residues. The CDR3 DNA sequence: TGTGCCAGCAGCGCCGACAGGGTTCAAGAGACCCAGTACTTC. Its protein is CASSADRVQETQYF.

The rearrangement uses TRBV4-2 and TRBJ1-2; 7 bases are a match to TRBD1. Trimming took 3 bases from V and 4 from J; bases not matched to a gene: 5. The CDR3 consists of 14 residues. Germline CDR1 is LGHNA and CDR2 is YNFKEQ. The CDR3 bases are TGTGCCAGCAGCCATCTGCAGGGGGTCTATGGCTACACCTTC. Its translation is CASSHLQGVYGYTF.

For the CDR3, the DNA is TGTGCCAGCAGTTTTTGGGGTGGAAACACCATATATTTT. It is translated as CASSFWGGNTIYF. V gene TRBV28 combines with J gene TRBJ1-3, with no clear D. V was pared by 3 bases and J by 3 bases, with 6 bases between. Germline V gives CDR1 MDHEN, CDR2 SYDVKM. There are 13 residues in the CDR3.

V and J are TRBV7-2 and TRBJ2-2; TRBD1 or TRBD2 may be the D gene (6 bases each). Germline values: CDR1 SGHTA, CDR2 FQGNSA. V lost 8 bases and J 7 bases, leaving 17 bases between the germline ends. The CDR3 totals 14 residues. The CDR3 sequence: CASGLWGALGELFF. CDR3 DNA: TGTGCCAGCGGTCTTTGGGGGGCGCTCGGGGAGCTGTTTTTT.

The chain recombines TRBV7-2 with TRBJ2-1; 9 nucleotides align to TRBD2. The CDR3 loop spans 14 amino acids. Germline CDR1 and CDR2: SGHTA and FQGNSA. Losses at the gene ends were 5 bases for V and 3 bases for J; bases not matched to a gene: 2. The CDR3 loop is CASSQRGVYNEQFF. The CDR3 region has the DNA TGTGCCAGCAGCCAGCGGGGGGTCTACAATGAGCAGTTCTTC.

The DNA of the CDR3 is TGTGCCAGCAGCCCCCCGGGACTAGCGGGGGGCACCTACGAGCAGTACTTC. It specifies CASSPPGLAGGTYEQYF. The chain employs TRBV7-8 and TRBJ2-7; 15 bases fit TRBD2. Per the germline V gene, CDR1 is SGHVS and CDR2 is FQNEAQ. The CDR3 consists of 17 residues. After removal of 5 bases from V and 2 bases from J, the junction contained 7 bases not matched to a gene. The full variable domain, completed using reference TRBV7-8 and TRBJ2-7, is GAGVSQSPRYKVAKRGQDVALRCDPISGHVSLFWYQQALGQGPEFLTYFQNEAQLDKSGLPSDRFFAERPEGSVSTLKIQRTQQEDSAVYLCASSPPGLAGGTYEQYFGPGTRLTVT.

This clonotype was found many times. Written as DNA, the CDR3 is TGTGCCAGCGGATTGGGGGCCCCCTACGAGCAGTACTTC. This translates into CASGLGAPYEQYF. The chain links TRBV11-2 to TRBJ2-7; D may be TRBD1 (6 bases). Trimming stripped 8 bases from V and 2 bases from J, with 13 bases between. This CDR3 is built from 13 residues. Germline values: CDR1 SGHAT, CDR2 FQNNGV.

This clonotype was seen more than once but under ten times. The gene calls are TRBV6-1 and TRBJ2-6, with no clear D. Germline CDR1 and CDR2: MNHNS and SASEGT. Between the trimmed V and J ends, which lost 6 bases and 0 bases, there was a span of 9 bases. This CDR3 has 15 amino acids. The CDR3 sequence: CASSVHNSGANVLTF. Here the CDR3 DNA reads TGTGCCAGCAGCGTCCATAACTCTGGGGCCAACGTCCTGACTTTC.

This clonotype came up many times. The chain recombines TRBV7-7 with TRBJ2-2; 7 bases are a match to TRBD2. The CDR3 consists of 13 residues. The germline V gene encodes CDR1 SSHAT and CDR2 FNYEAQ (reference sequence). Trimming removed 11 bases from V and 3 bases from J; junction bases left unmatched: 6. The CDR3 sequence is CASAGFDTGELFF. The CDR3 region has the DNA TGTGCCTCAGCGGGGTTCGACACCGGGGAGCTGTTTTTT. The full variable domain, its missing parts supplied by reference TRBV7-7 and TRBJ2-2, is GAGVSQSPRYKVTKRGQDVTLRCDPISSHATLYWYQQALGQGPEFLTYFNYEAQPDKSGLPSDRFSAERPEGSISTLTIQRTEQRDSAMYRCASAGFDTGELFFGEGSRLTVL.

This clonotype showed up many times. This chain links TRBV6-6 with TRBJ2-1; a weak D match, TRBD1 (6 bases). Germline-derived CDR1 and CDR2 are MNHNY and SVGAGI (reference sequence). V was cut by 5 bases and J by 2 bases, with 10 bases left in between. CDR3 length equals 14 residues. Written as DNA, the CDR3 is TGTGCCAGCAGTCTAAACAGGGCCTACAATGAGCAGTTCTTC. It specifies CASSLNRAYNEQFF.